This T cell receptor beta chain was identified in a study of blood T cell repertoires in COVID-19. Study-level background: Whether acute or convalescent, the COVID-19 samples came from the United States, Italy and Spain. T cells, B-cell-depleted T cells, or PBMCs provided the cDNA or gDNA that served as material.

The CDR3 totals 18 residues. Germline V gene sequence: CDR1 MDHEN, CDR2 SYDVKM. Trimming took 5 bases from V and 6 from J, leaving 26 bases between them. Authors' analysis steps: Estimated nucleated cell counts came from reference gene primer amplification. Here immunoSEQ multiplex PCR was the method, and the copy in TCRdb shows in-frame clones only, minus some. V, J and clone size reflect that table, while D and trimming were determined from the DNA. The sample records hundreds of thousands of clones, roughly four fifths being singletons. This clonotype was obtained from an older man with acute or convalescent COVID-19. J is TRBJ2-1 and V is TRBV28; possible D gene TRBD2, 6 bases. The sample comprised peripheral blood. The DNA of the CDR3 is TGTGCCAGCAGTCCACCCTCGCAGTACGATTGGAGGGGCAATGAGCAGTTCTTC. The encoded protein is CASSPPSQYDWRGNEQFF.